This T cell receptor beta chain emerged from a study of long-term antiretroviral therapy in people with HIV. Germline CDR1 reads SEHNR; CDR2 reads FQNEAQ (reference sequence). The CDR3 loop spans 12 amino acids. V was clipped by 5 bases and J by 6 bases, with 10 bases between them. A v3.0 immunoSEQ assay was performed at survey level. TCRdb's copy holds only in-frame clones and misses some; the assay was immunoSEQ multiplex PCR. This table has fewer than 2,000 clones, 88% appearing once. The receptor's source is a woman between 45 and 65 years old with HIV. The material was unsorted PBMCs, obtained 0.7 years after starting antiretroviral therapy. The chain links TRBV7-9 to TRBJ2-5; D might be TRBD2 (6 bases). DNA for the CDR3: TGTGCCAGCAGCCTCGGAGGGCAGACCCAGTACTTC. This encodes CASSLGGQTQYF.